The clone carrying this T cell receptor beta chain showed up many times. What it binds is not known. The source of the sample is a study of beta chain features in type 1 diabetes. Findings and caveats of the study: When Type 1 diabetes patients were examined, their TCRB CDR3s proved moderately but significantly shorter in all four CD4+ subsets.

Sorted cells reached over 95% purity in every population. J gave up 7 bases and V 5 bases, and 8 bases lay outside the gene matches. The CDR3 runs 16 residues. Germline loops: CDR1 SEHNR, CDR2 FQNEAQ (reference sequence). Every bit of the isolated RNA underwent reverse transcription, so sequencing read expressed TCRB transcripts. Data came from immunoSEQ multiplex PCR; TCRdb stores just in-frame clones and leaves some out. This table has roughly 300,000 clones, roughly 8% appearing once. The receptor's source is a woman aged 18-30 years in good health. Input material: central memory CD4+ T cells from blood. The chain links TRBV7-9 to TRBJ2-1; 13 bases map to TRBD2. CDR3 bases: TGTGCCAGCAGCGCCAGACTAGCGGGAGGCTATAATGAGCAGTTCTTC. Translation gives CASSARLAGGYNEQFF.